This T cell receptor (beta chain) was sequenced for a study of blood T cell repertoires in COVID-19. Study overall: Sites across the United States, Italy and Spain contributed samples from acute and convalescent COVID-19. T cells, B-cell-depleted T cells, or PBMCs provided the cDNA or gDNA that served as material.

Trimming removed 8 bases from V and 7 bases from J; junction bases left unmatched: 9. This CDR3 spans 14 amino acids. Germline CDR1 reads ENHRY; CDR2 reads SYGVKD. Original data processing: Scientists estimated how many nucleated cells there were by amplifying reference gene primers. The data were produced by immunoSEQ multiplex PCR, yet TCRdb's version contains in-frame clones alone and is incomplete. That table supplies the V and J calls and clone size; D and trimming were determined from the DNA. The sample has approximately 91,000 clones; more than 70% are singletons. This chain uses TRBV10-3 with TRBJ2-7, with 12 bases identical to TRBD2. The sequencing input was peripheral blood. The sequence was collected from a man between 65 and 85 years old with acute or convalescent COVID-19. CDR3 coding DNA: TGTGCCATCGGACGACTAGCGGGAGCTGGAGAGCAGTACTTC. Translating gives CAIGRLAGAGEQYF.